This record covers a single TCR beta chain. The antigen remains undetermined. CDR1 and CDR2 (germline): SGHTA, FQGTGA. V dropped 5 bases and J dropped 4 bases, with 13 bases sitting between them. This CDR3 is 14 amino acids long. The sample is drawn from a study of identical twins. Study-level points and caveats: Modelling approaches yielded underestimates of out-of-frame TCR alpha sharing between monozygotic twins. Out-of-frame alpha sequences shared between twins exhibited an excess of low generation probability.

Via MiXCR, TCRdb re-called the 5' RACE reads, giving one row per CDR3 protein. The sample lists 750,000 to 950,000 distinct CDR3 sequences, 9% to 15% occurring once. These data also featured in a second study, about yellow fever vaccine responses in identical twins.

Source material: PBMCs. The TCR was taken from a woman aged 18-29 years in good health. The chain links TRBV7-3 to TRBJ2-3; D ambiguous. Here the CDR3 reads CASSQNSFSDTQYF. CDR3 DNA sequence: TGTGCCAGCAGCCAAAACAGTTTCTCAGATACGCAGTATTTT.